Shown below are 31 T cell receptor beta chains from a single sample sequenced in a study of T-cell reconstitution after alpha-beta-depleted transplantation in children. The TCRbeta library incorporated unique molecular identifiers. A single record per CDR3 protein comes from TCRdb applying MiXCR to the PCR reads. Of around 700,000 distinct CDR3 sequences listed, roughly 14% are singletons. Sample: PBMCs, taken before TCRalphabeta/CD19-depleted stem cell transplant. Receptors originate from a girl aged 2 to 10 with congenital amegakaryocytic thrombocytopenia, due to receive a stem cell transplant.

In its sample, this clonotype was seen a few times. V usage is TRBV12-3 or TRBV12-4 and J usage is TRBJ2-5, with D perhaps TRBD2 (6 bases). CDR3 length: 14 residues. The V end was cut by 8 bases, the J end by 1 base, with 14 bases between. As DNA, the CDR3 is TGTGCCAGCTCCCGGGGGAGACTCCAAGAGACCCAGTACTTC. Its translation: CASSRGRLQETQYF.

There are many counts of this clonotype. The rearrangement joins TRBV7-2 to TRBJ2-2; perhaps D is TRBD1 or TRBD2 (5 bases each). The germline V gene encodes CDR1 SGHTA and CDR2 FQGNSA. V was shortened by 1 base and J by 0 bases, with 9 bases between the two germline ends. The CDR3 sequence is 16 residues long. CDR3 in DNA: TGTGCCAGCAGCTTAGTCCCGGGACCGAACACCGGGGAGCTGTTTTTT. This encodes CASSLVPGPNTGELFF.

This clonotype was counted at least ten times. The chain uses TRBV7-9 and TRBJ2-1; perhaps TRBD2 as D (5 bases). The germline CDR1 and CDR2 sequences are SEHNR and FQNEAQ (reference sequence). This CDR3 has 15 residues. V dropped 5 bases and J dropped 6 bases, with 17 bases sitting between them. The CDR3 protein is CASSQAGSGFNEQFF. CDR3 nucleotide sequence: TGTGCCAGCAGCCAGGCTGGGAGTGGATTCAATGAGCAGTTCTTC.

This clonotype came up many times. CDR3 nucleotides: TGTGCCAGCAGTAAGGAAGGGAGGTATGGCTACACCTTC. Translated, it gives CASSKEGRYGYTF. The chain has TRBV6-6 and TRBJ1-2; D is unresolved. The CDR3 is made up of 13 amino acids. The ends were cut back, 5 bases at V and 5 bases at J, with 12 bases in the middle. The germline CDR1 and CDR2 sequences are MNHNY and SVGAGI (reference sequence).

The chain has TRBV5-1 and TRBJ2-5; 13 nucleotides line up with TRBD2. The length of the CDR3 is 19 residues. Germline V gene sequence: CDR1 SGHRS, CDR2 YFSETQ. The V gene end was trimmed by 1 base and the J gene end by 1 base; junction bases not matched to a gene: 10. As DNA, the CDR3 is TGCGCCAGCAGCTTGTCAGGAACGGGACTAGCGGGGCCCCAAGAGACCCAGTACTTC. Its protein product is CASSLSGTGLAGPQETQYF.

This chain connects TRBV11-1 to TRBJ1-5; 8 bases fit TRBD1. The CDR3 is 18 residues long. V gave up 5 bases and J gave up 0 bases; unmatched junction bases: 12. Germline V CDR1 and CDR2: SGHAT, FQDESV (reference sequence). For the CDR3, the DNA is TGTGCCAGCAGCGGACACAGGGGGGATAGGTATAGCAATCAGCCCCAGCATTTT. This sequence encodes CASSGHRGDRYSNQPQHF.

The V and J genes are TRBV18 and TRBJ2-5; D uncertain. Deletions cut 2 bases from V and 1 base from J, with 8 bases between. Germline loops: CDR1 KGHSH, CDR2 LQKENI. This CDR3 contains 14 residues. The CDR3 region is CASSPFGGQETQYF. The CDR3 bases are TGTGCCAGCTCACCATTTGGCGGCCAAGAGACCCAGTACTTC.

The chain joins TRBV20-1 to TRBJ2-5; D ambiguous. Trimming stripped 7 bases from V and 4 bases from J, with 16 bases between. The CDR3 consists of 13 residues. Germline CDR1 is DFQATT and CDR2 is SNEGSKA (reference sequence). CDR3 sequence: CSVVASRLETQYF. Written as DNA, the CDR3 is TGCAGTGTTGTGGCGTCTAGACTAGAGACCCAGTACTTC.

This clonotype occurred a few times. J is TRBJ2-1 and V is TRBV12-3 or TRBV12-4; 11 bases map to TRBD2. The ends lost 8 bases at V and 8 bases at J; junction bases unmatched: 5. The CDR3 extends over 13 amino acids. The CDR3: CASVAGGSHEQFF. As DNA, the CDR3 is TGTGCCAGCGTAGCGGGAGGGAGCCATGAGCAGTTCTTC.

Ten or more counts support this clonotype. At one boundary the junction diverges from the germline segment, which might be a read error. The chain employs TRBV4-1 and TRBJ2-1; 8 bases line up with TRBD2. This CDR3 region has 14 residues. The germline V gene has CDR1 MGHRA and CDR2 YSYEKL. Here the CDR3 reads CASSQGGTRIQQFF. The CDR3 bases are TGCGCCAGCAGTCAAGGCGGGACTAGGATTCAGCAGTTCTTC.

This clonotype was picked up many times. DNA of the CDR3: TGTGCCAGCAGCTTGGATCTCGCGGGAACGGGGTTCTTC. Translating gives CASSLDLAGTGFF. V is TRBV5-6 and J is TRBJ2-1; maybe TRBD2 (6 bases). Germline V gives CDR1 SGHDT, CDR2 YYEEEE. This CDR3 has 13 amino acids. Trimming cost V 0 bases and J 15 bases, with 16 bases left between them.

This clonotype was counted only a few times. This chain joins TRBV7-6 and TRBJ1-4; D gene unclear. With 5 bases removed from V and 8 bases from J, the gap between germline ends came to 12 bases. In germline, CDR1 is SGHVS, CDR2 FNYEAQ. The CDR3 loop spans 13 amino acids. CDR3 sequence (DNA): TGTGCCAGCAGCCAGGACGGCGGAGAAAAACTGTTTTTT. The encoded protein is CASSQDGGEKLFF.

The chain couples TRBV7-9 to TRBJ2-3; D gene ambiguous. The CDR3 contains 13 residues. V was pared by 5 bases and J by 4 bases, with 10 bases between. Germline CDR1 and CDR2: SEHNR and FQNEAQ (reference sequence). The CDR3 region has the DNA TGTGCCAGCAGCCCCCCGCAGGCAGATACGCAGTATTTT. Its protein product is CASSPPQADTQYF. The variable domain in full, completed from reference TRBV7-9 and TRBJ2-3, reads DTGVSQNPRHKITKRGQNVTFRCDPISEHNRLYWYRQTLGQGPEFLTYFQNEAQLEKSRLLSDRFSAERPKGSFSTLEIQRTEQGDSAMYLCASSPPQADTQYFGPGTRLTVL.

This rearrangement joins TRBV7-9 to TRBJ2-5; perhaps TRBD2 as D (6 bases). The CDR3 loop spans 16 amino acids. V lost 2 bases and J lost 4, with 17 bases in between. Per the germline V gene, CDR1 is SEHNR and CDR2 is FQNEAQ (reference sequence). The CDR3 spells CASSLQAGASRETQYF. The DNA of the CDR3 is TGTGCCAGCAGCTTACAAGCGGGTGCAAGCCGAGAGACCCAGTACTTC.

This clonotype has a count of ten or more. The chain links TRBV20-1 to TRBJ1-6; D is perhaps TRBD1 (5 bases). Trimming took off 1 base at V and 5 bases at J, with 9 bases between the two ends. Per the germline V gene, CDR1 is DFQATT and CDR2 is SNEGSKA (reference sequence). The CDR3 runs to 14 residues. Here the CDR3 reads CSARGGAHNSPLHF. The CDR3 DNA follows: TGCAGTGCTAGAGGAGGGGCTCATAATTCACCCCTCCACTTT.

With regard to this clonotype: A single base separates this from a much larger clone, so it may be a read error. The J gene is TRBJ2-5, the V gene TRBV20-1, with 7 bases that match TRBD1. CDR1 is DFQATT and CDR2 is SNEGSKA in the germline V gene (reference sequence). This CDR3 is 13 amino acids long. CDR3 sequence reads: CSARATGKENQYF. DNA for the CDR3: TGCAGTGCTAGAGCGACAGGGAAAGAGAACCAGTACTTC.

The sample holds many counts of this clonotype. V and J are TRBV20-1 and TRBJ2-5; TRBD2 matches 9 bases. Trimming at V came to 1 base and at J to 5 bases, leaving 8 bases not matched to a gene. The germline CDR1 and CDR2 sequences are DFQATT and SNEGSKA (reference sequence). This CDR3 has 15 amino acids. CDR3 sequence reads: CSARVIAGDGETQYF. CDR3 nucleotide sequence: TGCAGTGCTAGAGTGATAGCGGGAGATGGTGAGACCCAGTACTTC.

This clonotype was counted ten times or more. The genes are TRBV20-1 and TRBJ2-5; 8 bases are shared with TRBD1. Germline CDR1 and CDR2: DFQATT and SNEGSKA (reference sequence). CDR3 length: 13 residues. V trimming: 6 bases; J trimming: 2 bases; junction bases outside the gene matches: 5. This CDR3 is CSAHRTGQETQYF. The CDR3, as DNA: TGCAGTGCACACCGGACAGGGCAAGAGACCCAGTACTTC.

In its sample, this clonotype was seen many times. The V and J genes are TRBV20-1 and TRBJ2-5, with D perhaps matching TRBD1 (5 bases). Per germline, CDR1 DFQATT and CDR2 SNEGSKA (reference sequence). This CDR3 has 15 residues. Trimming took 0 bases from V and 0 from J, leaving 11 bases between them. The CDR3 is CSARDWIRDQETQYF. CDR3 in DNA: TGCAGTGCTAGAGATTGGATCAGGGACCAAGAGACCCAGTACTTC.

In its sample, this clonotype was seen many times. The rearrangement joins TRBV20-1 to TRBJ2-1; D gene uncertain. This CDR3 contains 11 residues. Germline CDR1 reads DFQATT; CDR2 reads SNEGSKA (reference sequence). Trimming took 1 base from V and 5 from J, leaving 3 bases between them. The CDR3 spells CSARGHNEQFF. CDR3 DNA: TGCAGTGCTAGAGGGCACAATGAGCAGTTCTTC.

This clonotype was seen a few times. V is TRBV12-5 and J is TRBJ2-6, with TRBD1 identical over 7 bases. This CDR3 has 18 amino acids. Germline V gene data show CDR1 as LGHNT and CDR2 as FRNRAP. Trimming took 3 bases from V and 1 from J; bases not matched to a gene: 9. The CDR3 loop reads CASGFHRDRLSGANVLTF. CDR3 sequence (DNA): TGTGCTAGTGGTTTCCACCGGGACAGACTTTCTGGGGCCAACGTCCTGACTTTC.

This clonotype was found many times. The rearrangement joins TRBV20-1 to TRBJ2-5, with TRBD2 matching over 9 bases. The CDR3 extends over 15 amino acids. Trimming removed 0 bases from V and 4 bases from J; junction bases left unmatched: 6. Germline CDR1 DFQATT, CDR2 SNEGSKA (reference sequence). CDR3 residues: CSARDPGAGGETQYF. In DNA form, the CDR3 reads TGCAGTGCTAGAGATCCAGGAGCGGGAGGAGAGACCCAGTACTTC.

Ten or more counts support this clonotype. The chain links TRBV5-1 to TRBJ1-2, with D hard to call. This CDR3 is built from 13 residues. Germline CDR1 and CDR2: SGHRS and YFSETQ. The V end lost 2 bases, the J end lost 1 base, and 6 bases lay between the germline ends. In DNA form, the CDR3 reads TGCGCCAGCAGCTTACAGAATAACTATGGCTACACCTTC. This gives the protein CASSLQNNYGYTF.

This clonotype was recorded many times. The chain uses TRBV4-1 and TRBJ2-3; 7 bases fit TRBD2. CDR3 length: 16 amino acids. Germline V gene data show CDR1 as MGHRA and CDR2 as YSYEKL. Unmatched junction bases numbered 10, after V lost 4 bases and J lost 3 bases. The CDR3 loop is CASSRYSTGLTDTQYF. Here the CDR3 DNA reads TGCGCCAGCAGCCGCTATTCAACGGGACTAACAGATACGCAGTATTTT.

This clonotype was recorded a few times. The V and J genes are TRBV7-2 and TRBJ2-1, with D possibly matching TRBD2 (5 bases). The CDR3 contains 15 residues. Germline CDR1 is SGHTA and CDR2 is FQGNSA. The V end was cut by 8 bases, the J end by 1 base, with 15 bases between. This CDR3 is CASSESRRSYNEQFF. In DNA form, the CDR3 reads TGTGCCAGCTCCGAATCGAGGAGGTCCTACAATGAGCAGTTCTTC.

This clonotype was seen a handful of times. The chain combines TRBV20-1 with TRBJ2-5; the match to TRBD2 covers 13 bases. The ends lost 0 bases at V and 4 bases at J; junction bases unmatched: 8. CDR3 length: 17 amino acids. The V gene's germline CDR1 is DFQATT and CDR2 SNEGSKA (reference sequence). CDR3 nucleotide sequence: TGCAGTGCTAGAGATATATCCGGACTAGCGGGAGTAGAGACCCAGTACTTC. Amino acid sequence: CSARDISGLAGVETQYF.

The table lists this clonotype with a few counts. The chain uses TRBV18 and TRBJ1-1; D uncertain. Germline V gene sequence: CDR1 KGHSH, CDR2 LQKENI. The CDR3 has 14 amino acids. V lost 3 bases and J lost 0, with 8 bases in between. CDR3 region: CASSPTALNTEAFF. DNA for the CDR3: TGTGCCAGCTCACCTACCGCCCTGAACACTGAAGCTTTCTTT. The entire variable domain, with the rest obtained from reference TRBV18 and TRBJ1-1, is as follows: NAGVMQNPRHLVRRRGQEARLRCSPMKGHSHVYWYRQLPEEGLKFMVYLQKENIIDESGMPKERFSAEFPKEGPSILRIQQVVRGDSAAYFCASSPTALNTEAFFGQGTRLTVV.

Many counts were recorded for this clonotype. The CDR3 DNA follows: TGTGCCAGCAGTTATTATAGGGCGGGCAGGATAGATACGCAGTATTTT. Its translation: CASSYYRAGRIDTQYF. The V call is TRBV6-5, the J call TRBJ2-3, with D maybe TRBD2 (5 bases). Germline values: CDR1 MNHEY, CDR2 SVGAGI. The CDR3 loop spans 16 amino acids. Trimming took off 3 bases at V and 5 bases at J, with 18 bases between the two ends.

This clonotype has just one count. The chain has TRBV5-6 and TRBJ2-5; D is perhaps TRBD2 (5 bases). The germline V and J ends were trimmed by 3 bases and 7 bases, with 22 bases remaining between them. The CDR3 has 16 residues. Germline values: CDR1 SGHDT, CDR2 YYEEEE. This CDR3 reads CASSSDSGSRIGTQYF. For the CDR3, the DNA is TGTGCCAGCAGCTCGGACTCCGGGTCTCGTATAGGGACCCAGTACTTC.

This clonotype was detected only a few times. This chain links TRBV12-3 or TRBV12-4 with TRBJ2-2; tentatively, D is TRBD1 or TRBD2 (5 bases each). Trimming pared 1 base from V and 4 bases from J, leaving 13 bases between. The CDR3 covers 16 residues. CDR3 sequence reads: CASSLVGVLSTGELFF. The CDR3 bases are TGTGCCAGCAGTTTAGTGGGGGTGCTGTCCACCGGGGAGCTGTTTTTT.

This clonotype was seen more than once but under ten times. The V and J genes are TRBV6-5 and TRBJ2-1; 8 bases are a match to TRBD1. The CDR3 sequence is 17 residues long. The V gene end was trimmed by 0 bases and the J gene end by 9 bases; junction bases not matched to a gene: 13. The germline CDR1 and CDR2 sequences are MNHEY and SVGAGI. CDR3 nucleotide sequence: TGTGCCAGCAGTTACTCCACCCGGACAGGGTCTGAGGGTGAGCAGTTCTTC. Translated, it gives CASSYSTRTGSEGEQFF.